The 8 T cell receptor beta chains below were found in one sample sequenced in a study of tissue T cells after allogeneic stem cell transplantation. TCRdb's table, derived via immunoSEQ multiplex PCR, lists solely in-frame clones and lacks some. The top ten clones hold over 0.6% of a sample with about 22,000 clones, about two thirds of them seen once. The sequenced sample was spleen. These receptors came from a female BALB/c mouse in good health. The MHC haplotype of this mouse line is H2-d.

A word on this clone: Gene names refer to mouse genes. CDR3 in amino acids: CAWSRGNYAEQFF. The CDR3 DNA, read in part, is TGTGCCTGGAGTCGGGGTAACTATGCTGAGCAGTTC. The V gene is TRBV31, the J gene TRBJ2-1; D unclear. The read comes to an end 1 residue before the CDR3 does, leaving the germline J gene to fill in the end. Trimming pared 1 base from V and 0 bases from J, leaving 4 bases between. Germline loops: CDR1 GKSSPN, CDR2 SITVG. CDR3 length: 13 residues.

With respect to this clone: Here the gene names and germline are mouse. The CDR3 end lies 1 residue beyond the end of the read and is filled in from the germline J gene. V gene TRBV19 combines with J gene TRBJ1-4; 10 bases map to TRBD1. The CDR3 runs to 15 residues. Germline assignment: CDR1 FNHDT and CDR2 SITEND (reference sequence). The V and J ends lost 5 bases and 4 bases, in that order; junction bases with no gene match: 5. The CDR3 bases that were read are TGTGCCAGCAGATACCGGGACAGGGGCAACGAAAGATTATTT. The encoded protein is CASRYRDRGNERLF. From start to end, the CDR3 is CASRYRDRGNERLFF. Looking up the rest from reference TRBV19 and TRBJ1-4 gives the full variable domain: GGIITQTPKFLIGQEGQKLTLKCQQNFNHDTMYWYRQDSGKGLRLIYYSITENDLQKGDLSEGYDASREKKSSFSLTVTSAQKNEMAVFLCASRYRDRGNERLFFGHGTKLSVL.

The table lists this clone with a few counts. Mouse gene names apply. The read terminates 1 residue before the CDR3 end, so the remaining end is supplied by the germline J gene. The chain has TRBV1 and TRBJ2-7; possible D gene TRBD1, 5 bases. The CDR3 totals 14 residues. Trimming took off 5 bases at V and 0 bases at J, with 11 bases between the two ends. The germline V gene encodes CDR1 NSQYPW and CDR2 LRSPGD (reference sequence). The sequenced part of the CDR3 DNA is TGCACCTGCAGTCCTTCGACAGACTCCTATGAACAGTAC. The encoded protein is CTCSPSTDSYEQY. In full, the CDR3 reads CTCSPSTDSYEQYF.

Comment on this clone: Mouse names are used for the genes. The CDR3: CASGGQGYSDYTF. The CDR3 DNA, read in part, is TGTGCCAGCGGCGGACAGGGGTACTCCGACTACACC. The chain carries TRBV13-2 and TRBJ1-2; 9 positions match TRBD1. The observed sequence ends 1 residue before the CDR3 terminus, with the missing tail filled in from the germline J gene. This CDR3 region has 13 residues. Germline lookup yields CDR1 NNHNN and CDR2 SYGAGS (reference sequence). The ends lost 5 bases at V and 3 bases at J; junction bases unmatched: 2.

Concerning this clone itself: Mouse gene names apply. The read stops 1 residue short of the end of the CDR3; the missing end is completed from the germline J gene. J is TRBJ2-4 and V is TRBV13-1, with D maybe TRBD1 (6 bases). The CDR3 runs 13 residues. Trimming removed 7 bases from V and 4 bases from J, with 13 bases in between. CDR1 NSHNY and CDR2 SYGAGN come from the germline V gene. The covered CDR3 bases are TGTGCCAGCGGATCCGGGACAAAAAACACCTTGTAC. Translation: CASGSGTKNTLY. The full CDR3 protein is CASGSGTKNTLYF.

There are a few counts of this clone. Gene names are the mouse ones. Coverage ceases 1 residue before the CDR3 finishes, and the germline J gene fills in the end. The rearrangement joins TRBV13-1 to TRBJ2-7; TRBD2 matches 12 bases. V dropped 2 bases and J dropped 4; count of bases not matched to a gene: 4. Germline V gives CDR1 NSHNY, CDR2 SYGAGN. The CDR3 is 15 residues long. The CDR3 bases that were read are TGTGCCAGCAGTGAGGGGACTGGGGGGCTGTATGAACAGTAC. Translating it yields CASSEGTGGLYEQY. The CDR3 reads in full as CASSEGTGGLYEQYF.

As concerns this clone: Gene names and germline refer to mouse. The CDR3 protein is CASSPGQGGTEVFF. The covered CDR3 bases are TGTGCTAGCAGTCCGGGACAGGGAGGGACAGAAGTCTTC. The rearrangement links TRBV29 to TRBJ1-1; 9 nucleotides agree with TRBD1. The CDR3 is cut off 1 residue early in the read; its end comes from the germline J gene. Per germline, CDR1 MSHET and CDR2 SYDVDS. CDR3 length equals 14 residues. V lost 5 bases to trimming and J lost 5 bases; unmatched junction nucleotides: 6.

Note on this clone: Mouse gene names apply. Read data end 1 residue before the CDR3 end; the end is taken from the germline J gene. The chain combines TRBV13-2 with TRBJ2-5; tentative D call: TRBD2 (6 bases). There are 13 residues in the CDR3. CDR1 is NNHNN and CDR2 is SYGAGS in the germline V gene (reference sequence). Trimming shortened V by 5 bases and J by 2 bases, and 9 bases separated the two germline ends. CDR3 residues: CASGPGLQDTQYF. CDR3 DNA (partial): TGTGCCAGCGGCCCGGGACTCCAAGACACCCAGTAC.